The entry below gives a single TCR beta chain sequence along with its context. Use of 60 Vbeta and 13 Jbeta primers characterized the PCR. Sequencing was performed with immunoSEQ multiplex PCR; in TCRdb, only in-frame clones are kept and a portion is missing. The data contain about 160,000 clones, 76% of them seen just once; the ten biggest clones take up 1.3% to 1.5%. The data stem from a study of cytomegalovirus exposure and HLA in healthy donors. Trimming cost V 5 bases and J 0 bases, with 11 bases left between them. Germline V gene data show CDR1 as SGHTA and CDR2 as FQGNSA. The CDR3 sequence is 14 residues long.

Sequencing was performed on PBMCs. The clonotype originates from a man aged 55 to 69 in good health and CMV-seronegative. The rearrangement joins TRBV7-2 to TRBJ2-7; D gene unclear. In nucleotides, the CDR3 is TGTGCCAGCAGCCCCGCTTGGAGCTCCTACGAGCAGTACTTC. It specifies CASSPAWSSYEQYF.